The 8 T cell receptor beta chains below were found in one sample sequenced in a study of tumor-infiltrating lymphocytes in primary liver carcinoma. Starting material for RNA and DNA co-extraction consisted of about 17-34 mg of unsorted bulk tissue. The authors made TCR beta cDNA from roughly 480 ng total RNA with a constant-region primer. Libraries covering TCR beta were generated through three nested multiplex PCR rounds (using a slightly modified ARM-PCR). Each of the first two PCR rounds ran around 10 cycles with TRBV1-TRBV30 forward and C-beta reverse primers. TCRdb called the multiplex PCR reads again in MiXCR, with one record for every CDR3 protein. The table shows approximately 73,000 distinct CDR3 sequences, with roughly two thirds occurring only once. Material: liver tumor tissue from sampling region 4. This sample's subset: tumor region T4, right-lateral pole. Every receptor here comes from a woman in her fifties or sixties with primary liver carcinoma and hepatitis B virus infection.

Comment on this clonotype: Sequence at one end of the junction differs from germline and may be a read error. The V and J genes are TRBV6-6 and TRBJ2-1; 7 nucleotides match TRBD2. CDR1 and CDR2 from the germline V gene are MNHNY and SVGAGI (reference sequence). This CDR3 region has 13 residues. The CDR3 protein is CANTHEGRAEQLF. Written as DNA, the CDR3 is TGTGCCAACACCCACGAGGGGAGGGCTGAGCAGCTCTTC.

With regard to this clonotype: Lacking the conserved final phenylalanine or tryptophan, this CDR3 likely reflects a read error. The V and J genes are TRBV6-2 or TRBV6-3 and TRBJ2-1; 11 bases are shared with TRBD2. Germline V lookup: CDR1 MNHEY, CDR2 SVGEGT. The CDR3 is 15 amino acids. V was pared by 6 bases and J by 9 bases, with 10 bases of the junction left unmatched. The CDR3 DNA reads as TGTGCCAGCAGGCCCCCCACTAGCGGGAGCTGTGAGCAGTTCCTC. Translating gives CASRPPTSGSCEQFL.

This clonotype has only a few counts. Given a much more abundant clone one base away, this may be a read error. This chain connects TRBV28 to TRBJ2-1; a possible D gene is TRBD1 (7 bases). Germline-derived CDR1 and CDR2 are MDHEN and SYDVKM. The CDR3 has 13 amino acids. Trimming removed 6 bases from V and 8 bases from J, with 14 bases in between. The CDR3 here is CASSTGEVDEQFF. The CDR3 DNA reads TGTGCCAGCAGCACAGGGGAGGTTGATGAGCAGTTCTTC.

This rearrangement joins TRBV6-5 to TRBJ1-1; TRBD1 aligns across 8 bases. The CDR3 loop spans 14 amino acids. Germline V lookup: CDR1 MNHEY, CDR2 SVGAGI. The CDR3 is CSCSSQGANTEAFF. Here the CDR3 DNA reads TGTTCCTGCAGTTCGCAGGGGGCGAACACTGAAGCTTTCTTT.

Turning to this clonotype: The junction departs from germline at one end; a sequencing error may be responsible. J is TRBJ2-2 and V is TRBV5-4, with a tentative D call TRBD2 (5 bases). This CDR3 spans 17 amino acids. Germline CDR1 SGHNT, CDR2 YYREEE (reference sequence). CDR3 loop: CASSLSQWAFITGELFF. CDR3 in DNA: TGTGCCAGCAGCTTGAGCCAGTGGGCGTTTATCACCGGGGAACTGTTTTTT.

A word on this clonotype: A much bigger clone sits one base away, suggesting this may be a read error. This sequence joins TRBV7-9 and TRBJ2-3, with 8 bases that match TRBD1. The germline V gene has CDR1 SEHNR and CDR2 FQNEAQ (reference sequence). The CDR3 length is 15 residues. With 7 bases clipped from V and 3 bases from J, the junction kept 9 bases outside the gene matches. The DNA of the CDR3 is TGTGCCAGCACCTTTGGACAGGGTGGAACAGATACGCAGTATTTT. It encodes CASTFGQGGTDTQYF. Drawing the rest from reference TRBV7-9 and TRBJ2-3, the complete variable domain is DTGVSQNPRHKITKRGQNVTFRCDPISEHNRLYWYRQTLGQGPEFLTYFQNEAQLEKSRLLSDRFSAERPKGSFSTLEIQRTEQGDSAMYLCASTFGQGGTDTQYFGPGTRLTVL.

Note on this clonotype: One junction end disagrees with the germline gene, perhaps due to a read error. V is TRBV12-3 or TRBV12-4 and J is TRBJ2-2; TRBD2 matches at 8 bases. The CDR3 sequence is 15 residues long. The CDR3 protein is CASSLERGNSGELFF. The CDR3 DNA follows: TGTGCCAGCAGTTTAGAGCGGGGGAACTCCGGTGAGCTGTTTTTT.

As concerns this clonotype: The conserved closing phenylalanine or tryptophan is absent in this CDR3, likely reflecting a read error. The chain carries TRBV29-1 and TRBJ2-3; D is unclear. V was trimmed by 5 bases and J by 0 bases, leaving 15 bases between them. Germline values: CDR1 SQVTM, CDR2 ANQGSEA. This CDR3 has 15 residues. Here the CDR3 reads CSVYTGTGSTDTQYY. CDR3 DNA: TGCAGCGTTTACACCGGAACTGGGAGCACAGATACGCAGTATTAT.